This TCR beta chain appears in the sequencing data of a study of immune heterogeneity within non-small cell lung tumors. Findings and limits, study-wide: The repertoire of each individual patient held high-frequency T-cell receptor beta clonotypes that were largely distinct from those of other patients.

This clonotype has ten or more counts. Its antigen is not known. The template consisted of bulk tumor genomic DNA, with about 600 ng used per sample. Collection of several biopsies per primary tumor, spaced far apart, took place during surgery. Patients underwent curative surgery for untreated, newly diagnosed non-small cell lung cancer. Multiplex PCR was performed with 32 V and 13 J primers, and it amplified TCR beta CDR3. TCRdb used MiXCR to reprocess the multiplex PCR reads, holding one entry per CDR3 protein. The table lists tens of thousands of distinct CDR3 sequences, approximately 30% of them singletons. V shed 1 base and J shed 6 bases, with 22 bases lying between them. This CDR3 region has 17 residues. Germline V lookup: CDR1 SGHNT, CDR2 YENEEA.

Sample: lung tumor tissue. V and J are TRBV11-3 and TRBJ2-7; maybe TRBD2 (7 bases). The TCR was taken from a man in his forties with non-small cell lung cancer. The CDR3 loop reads CASSLGFLRGRQGEQYF. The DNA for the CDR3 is TGTGCCAGCAGCTTAGGGTTTCTGCGGGGGCGCCAGGGCGAGCAGTACTTC.